This T cell receptor (beta chain) came from a study of shared T cell receptors in the human thymus. This CDR3 is built from 14 residues. Trimming removed 5 bases at V and 0 bases at J, with 11 bases between. Germline V gene sequence: CDR1 KGHSH, CDR2 LQKENI. Assay: immunoSEQ multiplex PCR; the TCRdb copy retains only in-frame clones and omits some. The sample lists some 700,000 clones, over 75% occurring once. These data also formed part of another study, on human thymus T cells.

The specimen sequenced was thymocytes. This sequence originates from a boy under two years old with a congenital heart defect. The V gene is TRBV18, the J gene TRBJ2-7; tentatively, D is TRBD2 (5 bases). The DNA of the CDR3 is TGTGCCAGCTCAGGTCCGGGGAGCTCCTACGAGCAGTACTTC. Translated: CASSGPGSSYEQYF.